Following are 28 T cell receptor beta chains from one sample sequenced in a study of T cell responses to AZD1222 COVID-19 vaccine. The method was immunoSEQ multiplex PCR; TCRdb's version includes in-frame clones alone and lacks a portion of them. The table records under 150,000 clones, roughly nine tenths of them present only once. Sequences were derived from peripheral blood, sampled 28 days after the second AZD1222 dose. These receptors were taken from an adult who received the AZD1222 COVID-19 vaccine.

The CDR3 DNA is TGTGCCAGCCTGCGTCCAGGGAACTATGGCTACACCTTC. Translating it yields CASLRPGNYGYTF. V usage is TRBV2 and J usage is TRBJ1-2; tentatively, D is TRBD1 (5 bases). The V and J ends lost 8 bases and 2 bases respectively, with 12 bases between them. The CDR3 is 13 amino acids. Looked up from germline, CDR1 is SNHLY and CDR2 is FYNNEI. Together with reference TRBV2 and TRBJ1-2, the CDR3 gives the full variable domain: EPEVTQTPSHQVTQMGQEVILRCVPISNHLYFYWYRQILGQKVEFLVSFYNNEISEKSEIFDDQFSVERPDGSNFTLKIRSTKLEDSAMYFCASLRPGNYGYTFGSGTRLTVV.

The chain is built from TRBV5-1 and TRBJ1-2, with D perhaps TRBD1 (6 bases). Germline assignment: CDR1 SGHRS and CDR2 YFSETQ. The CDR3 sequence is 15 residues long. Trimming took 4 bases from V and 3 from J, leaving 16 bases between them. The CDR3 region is CASSIVQGRHYGYTF. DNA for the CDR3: TGCGCCAGCAGCATTGTACAGGGCAGGCACTATGGCTACACCTTC.

CDR3 region: CASSLEGFAEGYTF. CDR3 in DNA: TGTGCCAGCAGCTTGGAAGGGTTCGCGGAGGGCTACACCTTC. The chain has TRBV5-4 and TRBJ1-2; no clear D gene. V lost 0 bases, J lost 8 bases, and 14 bases lay in between. The CDR3 runs to 14 residues. Germline values: CDR1 SGHNT, CDR2 YYREEE (reference sequence).

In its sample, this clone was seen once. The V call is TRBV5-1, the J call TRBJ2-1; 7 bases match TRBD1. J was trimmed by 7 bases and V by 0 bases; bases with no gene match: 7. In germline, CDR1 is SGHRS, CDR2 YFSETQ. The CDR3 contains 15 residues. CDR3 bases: TGCGCCAGCAGCTTGGCCGGGACAGCAAAAAATGAGCAGTTCTTC. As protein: CASSLAGTAKNEQFF.

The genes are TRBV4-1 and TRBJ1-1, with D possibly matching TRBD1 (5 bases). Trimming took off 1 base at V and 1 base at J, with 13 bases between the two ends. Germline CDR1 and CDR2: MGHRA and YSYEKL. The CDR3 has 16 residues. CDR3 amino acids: CASSQGWSGSNTEAFF. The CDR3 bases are TGCGCCAGCAGCCAAGGGTGGTCAGGGTCGAACACTGAAGCTTTCTTT.

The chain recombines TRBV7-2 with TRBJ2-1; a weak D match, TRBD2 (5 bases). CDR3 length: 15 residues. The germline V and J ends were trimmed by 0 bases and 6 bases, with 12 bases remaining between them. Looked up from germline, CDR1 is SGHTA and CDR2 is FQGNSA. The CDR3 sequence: CASSLAGLFSNEQFF. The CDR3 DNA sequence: TGTGCCAGCAGCTTAGCTGGACTCTTCTCCAATGAGCAGTTCTTC.

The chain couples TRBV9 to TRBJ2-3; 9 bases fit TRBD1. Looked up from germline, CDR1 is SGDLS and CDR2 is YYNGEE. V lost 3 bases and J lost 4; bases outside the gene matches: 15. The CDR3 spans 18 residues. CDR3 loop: CASSARSRTGVEADTQYF. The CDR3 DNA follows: TGTGCCAGCAGCGCTAGGTCTAGGACAGGGGTCGAGGCAGATACGCAGTATTTT.

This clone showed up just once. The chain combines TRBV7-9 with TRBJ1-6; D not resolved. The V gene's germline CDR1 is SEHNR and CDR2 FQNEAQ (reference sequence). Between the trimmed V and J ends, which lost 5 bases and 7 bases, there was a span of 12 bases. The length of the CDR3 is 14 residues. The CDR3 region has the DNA TGTGCCAGCAGCACTCCGGGCCGCAATTCACCCCTCCACTTT. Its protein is CASSTPGRNSPLHF.

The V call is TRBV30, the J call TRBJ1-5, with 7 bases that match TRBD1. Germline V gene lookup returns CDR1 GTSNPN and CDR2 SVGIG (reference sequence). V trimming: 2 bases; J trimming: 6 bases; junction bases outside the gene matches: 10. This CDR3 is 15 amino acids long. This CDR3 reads CAWSSEGAQGQPQHF. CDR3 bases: TGTGCCTGGAGTAGCGAGGGGGCGCAGGGTCAGCCCCAGCATTTT.

In DNA, the CDR3 is TGTGCCAGCAGCCATACACTTAACACTGAAGCTTTCTTT. Amino acids: CASSHTLNTEAFF. The chain recombines TRBV12-3 or TRBV12-4 with TRBJ1-1, with D hard to call. Trimming took 6 bases from V and 2 from J, leaving 10 bases between them. The CDR3 is made up of 13 amino acids.

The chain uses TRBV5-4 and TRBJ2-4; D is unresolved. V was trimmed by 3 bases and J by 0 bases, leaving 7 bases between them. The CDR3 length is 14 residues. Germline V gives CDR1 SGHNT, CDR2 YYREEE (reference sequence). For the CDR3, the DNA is TGTGCCAGCAGCTCGAATCTAGCCAAAAACATTCAGTACTTC. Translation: CASSSNLAKNIQYF.

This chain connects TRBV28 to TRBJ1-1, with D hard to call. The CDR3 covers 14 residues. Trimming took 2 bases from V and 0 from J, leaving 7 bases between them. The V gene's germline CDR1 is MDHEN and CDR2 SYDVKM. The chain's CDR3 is CASSLPTLNTEAFF. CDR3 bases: TGTGCCAGCAGTTTACCCACCTTGAACACTGAAGCTTTCTTT.

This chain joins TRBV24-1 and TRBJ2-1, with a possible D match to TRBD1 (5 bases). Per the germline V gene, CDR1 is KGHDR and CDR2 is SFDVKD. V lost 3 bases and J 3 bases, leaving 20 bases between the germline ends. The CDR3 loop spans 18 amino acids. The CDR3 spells CATSDQQGAASLYNEQFF. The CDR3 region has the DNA TGTGCCACCAGTGATCAACAAGGGGCTGCTTCCCTCTACAATGAGCAGTTCTTC.

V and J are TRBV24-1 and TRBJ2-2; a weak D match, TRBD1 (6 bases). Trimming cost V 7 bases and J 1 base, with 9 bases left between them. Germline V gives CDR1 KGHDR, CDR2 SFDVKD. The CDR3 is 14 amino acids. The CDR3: CATSQGKNTGELFF. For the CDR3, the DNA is TGTGCCACCAGCCAGGGGAAGAACACCGGGGAGCTGTTTTTT.

The chain's CDR3 is CASILAGVGEQFF. As DNA, the CDR3 is TGTGCCAGTATTCTAGCGGGAGTAGGTGAGCAGTTCTTC. The chain has TRBV19 and TRBJ2-1; 10 nucleotides align to TRBD2. V dropped 7 bases and J dropped 9; count of bases not matched to a gene: 6. CDR1 is LNHDA, CDR2 SQIVND, per germline (reference sequence). The CDR3 is made up of 13 amino acids.

CDR3 sequence reads: CASSSVLGADGYGYTF. The CDR3 bases are TGTGCCAGCAGTTCCGTCCTAGGGGCAGATGGATATGGCTACACCTTC. The V gene is TRBV27, the J gene TRBJ1-2, with a weak D call TRBD1 (5 bases). The germline gives CDR1 MNHEY, CDR2 SMNVEV (reference sequence). The V end was cut by 4 bases, the J end by 5 bases, with 20 bases between. The length of the CDR3 is 16 residues.

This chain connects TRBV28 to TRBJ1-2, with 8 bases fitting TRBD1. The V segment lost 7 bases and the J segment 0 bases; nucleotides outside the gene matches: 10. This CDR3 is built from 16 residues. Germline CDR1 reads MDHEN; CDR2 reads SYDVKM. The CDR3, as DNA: TGTGCCAGCAACGGGACAGGAAGCAAAGCTAACTATGGCTACACCTTC. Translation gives CASNGTGSKANYGYTF.

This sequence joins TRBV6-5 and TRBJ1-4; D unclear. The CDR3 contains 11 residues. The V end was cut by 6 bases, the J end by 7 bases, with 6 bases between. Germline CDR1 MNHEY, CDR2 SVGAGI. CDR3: CASRGGEKLFF. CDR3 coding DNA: TGTGCCAGCAGGGGAGGTGAAAAACTGTTTTTT.

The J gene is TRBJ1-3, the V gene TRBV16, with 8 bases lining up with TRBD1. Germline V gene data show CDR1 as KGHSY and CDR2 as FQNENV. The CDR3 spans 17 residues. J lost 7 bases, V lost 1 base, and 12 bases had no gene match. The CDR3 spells CASSQFSGQGAFNTIYF. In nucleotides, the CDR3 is TGTGCCAGCAGCCAATTTTCCGGGCAGGGGGCTTTCAACACCATATATTTT.

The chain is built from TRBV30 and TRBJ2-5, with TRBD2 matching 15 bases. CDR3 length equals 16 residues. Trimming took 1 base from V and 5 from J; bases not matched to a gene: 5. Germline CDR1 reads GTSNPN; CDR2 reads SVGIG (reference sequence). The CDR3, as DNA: TGTGCCTGGAGTGCCGGGGGACTAGCGGGAGGTGAGACCCAGTACTTC. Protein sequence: CAWSAGGLAGGETQYF.

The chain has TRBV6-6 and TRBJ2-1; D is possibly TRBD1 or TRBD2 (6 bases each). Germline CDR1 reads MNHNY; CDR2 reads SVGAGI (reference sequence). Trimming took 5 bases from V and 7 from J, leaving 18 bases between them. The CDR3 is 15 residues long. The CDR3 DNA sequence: TGTGCCAGCAGTCCCTTGAGGGGGGCGGGGAATGAGCAGTTCTTC. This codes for CASSPLRGAGNEQFF.

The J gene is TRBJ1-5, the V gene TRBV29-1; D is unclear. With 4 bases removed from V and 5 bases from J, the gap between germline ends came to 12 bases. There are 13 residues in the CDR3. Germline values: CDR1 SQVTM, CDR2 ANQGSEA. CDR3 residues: CSVAPAADQPQHF. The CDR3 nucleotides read TGCAGCGTTGCACCGGCAGCGGATCAGCCCCAGCATTTT.

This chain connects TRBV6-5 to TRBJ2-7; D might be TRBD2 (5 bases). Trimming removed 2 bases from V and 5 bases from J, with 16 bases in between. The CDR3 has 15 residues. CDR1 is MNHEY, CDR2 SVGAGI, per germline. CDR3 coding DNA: TGTGCCAGCAGTTACGCGGCGCGGGCAGTTGACGAGCAGTACTTC. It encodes CASSYAARAVDEQYF.

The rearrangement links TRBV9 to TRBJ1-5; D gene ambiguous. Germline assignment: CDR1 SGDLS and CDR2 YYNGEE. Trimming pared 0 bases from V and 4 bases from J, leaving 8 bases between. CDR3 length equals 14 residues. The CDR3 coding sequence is TGTGCCAGCAGCGTAGGGGGAGGGAATCAGCCCCAGCATTTT. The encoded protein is CASSVGGGNQPQHF.

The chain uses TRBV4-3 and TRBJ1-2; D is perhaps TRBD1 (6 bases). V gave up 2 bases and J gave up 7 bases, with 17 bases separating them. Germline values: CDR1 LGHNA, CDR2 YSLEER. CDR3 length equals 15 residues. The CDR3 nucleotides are TGCGCCAGCAGCCAATCACAGGGTCGAGGCGCTGGCTACACCTTC. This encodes CASSQSQGRGAGYTF.

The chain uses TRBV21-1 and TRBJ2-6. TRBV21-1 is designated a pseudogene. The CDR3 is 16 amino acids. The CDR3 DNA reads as TGTGCGAGCGATTCGCAGCTTTGCTCTGGGGCCAACGTCCTGACTTTC. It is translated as CASDSQLCSGANVLTF.

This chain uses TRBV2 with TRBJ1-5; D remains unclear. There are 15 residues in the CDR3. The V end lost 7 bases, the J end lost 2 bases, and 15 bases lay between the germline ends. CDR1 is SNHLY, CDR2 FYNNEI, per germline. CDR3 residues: CASTASPFGNQPQHF. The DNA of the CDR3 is TGTGCCAGCACGGCCTCCCCATTCGGCAATCAGCCCCAGCATTTT.

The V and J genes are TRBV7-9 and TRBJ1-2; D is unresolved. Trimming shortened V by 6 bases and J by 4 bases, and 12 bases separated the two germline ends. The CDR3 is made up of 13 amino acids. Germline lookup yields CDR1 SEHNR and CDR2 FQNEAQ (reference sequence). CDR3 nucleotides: TGTGCCAGCAGTTACACCGGGATCTATGGCTACACCTTC. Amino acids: CASSYTGIYGYTF.